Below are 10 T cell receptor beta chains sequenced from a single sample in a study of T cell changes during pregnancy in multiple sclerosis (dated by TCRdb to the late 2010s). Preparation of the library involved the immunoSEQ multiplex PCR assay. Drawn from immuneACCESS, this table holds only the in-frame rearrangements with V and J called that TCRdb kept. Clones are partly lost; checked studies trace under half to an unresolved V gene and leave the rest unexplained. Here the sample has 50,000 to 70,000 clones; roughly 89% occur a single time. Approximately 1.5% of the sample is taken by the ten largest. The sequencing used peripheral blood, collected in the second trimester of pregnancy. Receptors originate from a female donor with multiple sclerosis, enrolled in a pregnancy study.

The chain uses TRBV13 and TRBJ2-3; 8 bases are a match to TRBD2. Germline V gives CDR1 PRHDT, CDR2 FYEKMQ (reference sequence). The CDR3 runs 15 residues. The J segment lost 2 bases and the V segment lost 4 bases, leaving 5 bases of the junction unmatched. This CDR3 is CASSSLAENTDTQYF. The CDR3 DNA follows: TGTGCCAGCAGCTCACTAGCGGAAAACACAGATACGCAGTATTTT.

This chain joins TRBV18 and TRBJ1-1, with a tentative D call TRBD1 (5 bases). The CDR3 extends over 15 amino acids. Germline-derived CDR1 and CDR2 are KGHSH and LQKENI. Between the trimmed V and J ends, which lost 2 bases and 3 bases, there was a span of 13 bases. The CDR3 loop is CASSPRGLGDTEAFF. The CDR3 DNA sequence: TGTGCCAGCTCACCAAGGGGACTCGGTGACACTGAAGCTTTCTTT.

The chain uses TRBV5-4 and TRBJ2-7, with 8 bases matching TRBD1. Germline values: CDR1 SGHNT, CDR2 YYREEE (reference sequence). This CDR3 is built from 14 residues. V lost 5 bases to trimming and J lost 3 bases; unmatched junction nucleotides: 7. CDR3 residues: CASRTDRGGYEQYF. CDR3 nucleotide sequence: TGTGCCAGCAGAACCGACAGGGGAGGCTACGAGCAGTACTTC. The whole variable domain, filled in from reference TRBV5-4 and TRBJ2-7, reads ETGVTQSPTHLIKTRGQQVTLRCSSQSGHNTVSWYQQALGQGPQFIFQYYREEENGRGNFPPRFSGLQFPNYSSELNVNALELDDSALYLCASRTDRGGYEQYFGPGTRLTVT.

CDR3 nucleotides: TGTGCCAGCAGCCAAGGCGAGGGAAGCTCCTACGAGCAGTACTTC. Translation: CASSQGEGSSYEQYF. The V and J genes are TRBV4-2 and TRBJ2-7, with D tentatively TRBD2 (5 bases). Germline V CDR1 and CDR2: LGHNA, YNFKEQ. The CDR3 extends over 15 amino acids. V was cut by 1 base and J by 0 bases, with 10 bases left in between.

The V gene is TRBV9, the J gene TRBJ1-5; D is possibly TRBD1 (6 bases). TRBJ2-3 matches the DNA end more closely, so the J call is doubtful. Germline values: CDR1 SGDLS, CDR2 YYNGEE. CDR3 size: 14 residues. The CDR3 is CASSLGTSNQPQYF. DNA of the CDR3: TGTGCCAGCAGCTTAGGGACAAGCAATCAGCCCCAGTATTTT.

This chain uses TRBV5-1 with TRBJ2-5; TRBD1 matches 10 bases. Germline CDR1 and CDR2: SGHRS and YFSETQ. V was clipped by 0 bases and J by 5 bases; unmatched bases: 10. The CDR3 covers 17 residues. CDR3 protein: CASSLGGQGSSGETQYF. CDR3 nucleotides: TGCGCCAGCAGCTTGGGGGGACAGGGGAGTTCTGGGGAGACCCAGTACTTC.

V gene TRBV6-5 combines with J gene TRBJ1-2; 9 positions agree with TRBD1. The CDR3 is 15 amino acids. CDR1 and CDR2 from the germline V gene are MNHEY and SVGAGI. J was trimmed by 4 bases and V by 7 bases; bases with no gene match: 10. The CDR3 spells CASTSNRGHGYGYTF. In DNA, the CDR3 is TGTGCCAGCACCTCAAACAGGGGGCATGGCTATGGCTACACCTTC.

The CDR3 protein is CSVAAGYTEAFF. CDR3 DNA: TGCAGCGTTGCGGCAGGGTACACTGAAGCTTTCTTT. The chain carries TRBV29-1 and TRBJ1-1; D perhaps matches TRBD1 (5 bases). In germline, CDR1 is SQVTM, CDR2 ANQGSEA. The V end was cut by 4 bases, the J end by 3 bases, with 9 bases between. CDR3 length: 12 amino acids.

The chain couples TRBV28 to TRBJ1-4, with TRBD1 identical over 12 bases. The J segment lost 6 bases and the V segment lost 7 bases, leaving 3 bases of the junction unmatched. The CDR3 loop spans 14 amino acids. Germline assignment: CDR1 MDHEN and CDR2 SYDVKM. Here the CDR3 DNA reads TGTGCCAGCACAGGGACAGGGGGCTATGAAAAACTGTTTTTT. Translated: CASTGTGGYEKLFF.

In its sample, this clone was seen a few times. CDR3 bases: TGTGCCAGCAGCTCGGAACAGGGGCCGGGGGGCTACACCTTC. Its translation: CASSSEQGPGGYTF. The rearrangement uses TRBV5-5 and TRBJ1-2; 7 positions match TRBD1. The germline gives CDR1 SGHKS, CDR2 YYEKEE (reference sequence). This CDR3 is 14 amino acids long. The ends lost 3 bases at V and 8 bases at J; junction bases unmatched: 10.